There are a few counts of the clone carrying this TCR beta chain. These data originate in a study of T-cell memory formation after mild COVID-19. As for the study in general: Largely donor-specific sequence clusters came from a couple of donors.

The V and J ends lost 5 bases and 2 bases respectively, with 10 bases between them. CDR1 SGHVS and CDR2 FQNEAQ come from the germline V gene. This CDR3 spans 14 amino acids. TCRdb called the 5' RACE reads again in MiXCR, with one record for every CDR3 protein. The sample carries just over 350,000 distinct CDR3 sequences, roughly 14% recorded once. Material for sequencing was PBMCs or a T cell subset sorted from them (not recorded which). The sequence derives from a man in his late teens or twenties who had mild COVID-19 (a few samples of this study predate the infection). Cell type and time point are not known. The chain carries TRBV7-8 and TRBJ1-5, with D uncertain. The CDR3 DNA is TGTGCCAGCAGCACTACGCAGGGCAATCAGCCCCAGCATTTT. Encoded protein: CASSTTQGNQPQHF.